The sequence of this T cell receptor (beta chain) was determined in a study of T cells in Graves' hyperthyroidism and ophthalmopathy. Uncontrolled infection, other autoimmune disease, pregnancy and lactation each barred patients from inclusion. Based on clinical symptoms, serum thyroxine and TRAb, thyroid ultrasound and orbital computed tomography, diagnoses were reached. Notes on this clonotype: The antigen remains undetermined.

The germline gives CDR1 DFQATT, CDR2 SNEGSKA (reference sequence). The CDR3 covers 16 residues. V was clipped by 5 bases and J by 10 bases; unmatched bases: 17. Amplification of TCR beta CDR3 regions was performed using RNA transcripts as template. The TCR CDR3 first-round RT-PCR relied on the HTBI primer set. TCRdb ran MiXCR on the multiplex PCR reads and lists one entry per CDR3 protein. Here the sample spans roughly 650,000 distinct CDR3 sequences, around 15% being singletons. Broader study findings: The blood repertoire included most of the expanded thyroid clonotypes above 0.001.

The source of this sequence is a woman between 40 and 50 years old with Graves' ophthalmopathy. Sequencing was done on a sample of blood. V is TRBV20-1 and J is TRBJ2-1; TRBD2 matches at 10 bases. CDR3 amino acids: CSAGASGSQGLWEQFF. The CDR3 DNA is TGCAGTGCTGGGGCTAGCGGGAGCCAGGGGTTATGGGAGCAGTTCTTC.